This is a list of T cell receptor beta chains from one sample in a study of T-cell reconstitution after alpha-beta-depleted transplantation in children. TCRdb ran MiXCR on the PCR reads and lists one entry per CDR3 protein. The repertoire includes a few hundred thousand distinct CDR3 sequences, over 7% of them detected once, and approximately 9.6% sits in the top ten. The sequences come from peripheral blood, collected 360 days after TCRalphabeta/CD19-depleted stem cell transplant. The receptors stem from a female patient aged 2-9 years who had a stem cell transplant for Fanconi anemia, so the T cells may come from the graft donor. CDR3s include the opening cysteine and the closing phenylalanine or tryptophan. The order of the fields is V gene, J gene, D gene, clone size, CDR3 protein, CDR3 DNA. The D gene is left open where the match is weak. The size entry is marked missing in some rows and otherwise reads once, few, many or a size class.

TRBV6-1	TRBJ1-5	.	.	CASNKGGFGNQPQHF	TGTGCCAGCAACAAAGGAGGGTTTGGCAATCAGCCCCAGCATTTT
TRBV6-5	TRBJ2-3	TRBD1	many	CASSSGQDYTDTQYF	TGTGCCAGCAGTTCGGGACAGGATTACACAGATACGCAGTATTTT
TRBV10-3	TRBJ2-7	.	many	CAISEGLLDSYEQYF	TGTGCCATCAGTGAGGGACTCTTGGACTCCTACGAGCAGTACTTC
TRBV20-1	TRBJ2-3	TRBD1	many	CSASRTGSALRDTQYF	TGCAGTGCTAGCAGGACAGGGAGCGCCCTGCGGGATACGCAGTATTTT
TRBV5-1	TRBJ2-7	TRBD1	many	CASSLAQGETYEQYF	TGCGCCAGCAGCTTGGCACAGGGGGAGACCTACGAGCAGTACTTC
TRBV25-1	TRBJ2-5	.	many	CASSPTGSETQYF	TGTGCCAGCAGCCCAACAGGGTCGGAGACCCAGTACTTC
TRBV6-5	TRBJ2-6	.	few	CASKPNSGANVLTF	TGTGCCAGCAAGCCGAACTCTGGGGCCAACGTCCTGACTTTC
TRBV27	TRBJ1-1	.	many	CASRTGLRTEAFF	TGTGCCAGCAGAACAGGGTTACGAACTGAAGCTTTCTTT
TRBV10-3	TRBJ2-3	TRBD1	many	CAISENPRGFGTDTQYF	TGTGCCATCAGTGAGAATCCCAGGGGGTTCGGGACAGATACGCAGTATTTT
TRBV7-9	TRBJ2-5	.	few	CASSSAGRLQETQYF	TGTGCCAGCAGCTCGGCGGGACGACTACAAGAGACCCAGTACTTC
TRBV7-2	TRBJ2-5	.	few	CASSLFAGEETQYF	TGTGCCAGCAGCTTATTCGCAGGGGAAGAGACCCAGTACTTC
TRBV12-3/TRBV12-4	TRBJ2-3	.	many	CASSLMQPDTQYF	TGTGCCAGCAGTTTAATGCAACCAGATACGCAGTATTTT
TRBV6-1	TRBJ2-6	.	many	CASRDLGVLVAGANVLTF	TGTGCCAGCAGAGACTTGGGGGTTCTGGTGGCTGGGGCCAACGTCCTGACTTTC
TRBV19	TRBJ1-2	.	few	CASSLQLTEFGYGYTF	TGTGCCAGTAGTCTGCAGTTAACGGAGTTTGGCTATGGCTACACCTTC
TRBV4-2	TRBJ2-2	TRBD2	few	CASSQGLAGGWNTGELFF	TGTGCCAGCAGCCAAGGACTAGCGGGAGGGTGGAACACCGGGGAGCTGTTTTTT
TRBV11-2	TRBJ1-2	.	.	CASTHHSGPRGNYGYTF	TGTGCCAGCACACACCACTCTGGGCCACGGGGAAACTATGGCTACACCTTC
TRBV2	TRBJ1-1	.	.	CASTSQGLNTEAFF	TGTGCCAGCACCTCACAGGGACTGAACACTGAAGCTTTCTTT
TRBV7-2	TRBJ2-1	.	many	CASSFRGVREQFF	TGTGCCAGCAGCTTCCGAGGCGTCCGGGAGCAGTTCTTC
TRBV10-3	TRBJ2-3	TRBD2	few	CAISESRGRATDTQYF	TGTGCCATCAGTGAGTCACGCGGGAGGGCTACAGATACGCAGTATTTT
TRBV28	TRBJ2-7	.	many	CASGEWTMESYEQYF	TGTGCCAGCGGCGAATGGACCATGGAATCCTACGAGCAGTACTTC
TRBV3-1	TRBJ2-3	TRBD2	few	CASSHLAGGSDTQYF	TGTGCCAGCAGCCACCTAGCGGGGGGGTCAGATACGCAGTATTTT
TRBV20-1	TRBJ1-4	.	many	CSAREGQVANEKLFF	TGCAGTGCTAGGGAAGGACAAGTTGCTAATGAAAAACTGTTTTTT
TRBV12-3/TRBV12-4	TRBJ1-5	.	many	CASSLAQGAGKPQHF	TGTGCCAGCAGCCTAGCCCAGGGCGCCGGGAAGCCCCAGCATTTT
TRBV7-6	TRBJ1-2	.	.	CASSLAEGYGYTF	TGTGCCAGCAGCTTAGCGGAGGGGTACGGCTACACCTTC
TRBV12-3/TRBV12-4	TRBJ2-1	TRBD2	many	CASSQRGLGAYNEQFF	TGTGCCAGCAGTCAAAGGGGACTAGGAGCCTACAATGAGCAGTTCTTC
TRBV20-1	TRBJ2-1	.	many	CSARDGRGAGNEQFF	TGCAGTGCTAGAGATGGGAGGGGGGCCGGTAATGAGCAGTTCTTC
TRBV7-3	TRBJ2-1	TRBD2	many	CASSPERGAPYEQFF	TGTGCCAGCAGCCCTGAGCGGGGGGCCCCCTATGAGCAGTTCTTC
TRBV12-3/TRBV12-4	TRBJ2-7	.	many	CASSSPTELLYEQYF	TGTGCCAGCAGTTCCCCAACGGAACTACTCTACGAGCAGTACTTC
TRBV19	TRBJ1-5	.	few	CASSIQVRVLGQPQHF	TGTGCCAGTAGTATTCAAGTACGGGTCTTGGGTCAGCCCCAGCATTTT
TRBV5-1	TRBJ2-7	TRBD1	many	CASSSTGQASYEQYF	TGCGCCAGCAGCTCTACCGGACAGGCATCCTACGAGCAGTACTTC
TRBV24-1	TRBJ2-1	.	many	CATSDGYNEQFF	TGTGCCACCAGTGATGGGTACAATGAGCAGTTCTTC
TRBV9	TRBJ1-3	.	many	CASSALGAGGNTIYF	TGTGCCAGCAGCGCTCTCGGGGCAGGGGGAAACACCATATATTTT
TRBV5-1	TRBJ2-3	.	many	CASSPGTTSTDTQYF	TGCGCCAGCAGCCCTGGGACAACTAGCACAGATACGCAGTATTTT
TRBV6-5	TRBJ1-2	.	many	CASSYEAGPYGYTF	TGTGCCAGCAGTTATGAGGCAGGGCCCTATGGCTACACCTTC
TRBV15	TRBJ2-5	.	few	CATSSRYRAVQETQYF	TGTGCCACCAGCAGCCGTTACAGGGCAGTCCAAGAGACCCAGTACTTC
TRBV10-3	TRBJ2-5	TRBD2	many	CAISETGTSVMETQYF	TGTGCCATCAGTGAAACCGGGACTAGCGTTATGGAGACCCAGTACTTC
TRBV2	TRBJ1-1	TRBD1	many	CASRGTGGEHTEAFF	TGTGCCAGCAGAGGGACAGGGGGCGAACACACTGAAGCTTTCTTT
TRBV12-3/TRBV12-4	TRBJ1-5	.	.	CASTQGARNQPQHF	TGTGCCAGCACCCAGGGCGCACGCAATCAGCCCCAGCATTTT
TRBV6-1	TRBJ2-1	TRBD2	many	CASSSLAGDIEQFF	TGTGCCAGCAGTAGCCTAGCGGGGGACATTGAGCAGTTCTTC
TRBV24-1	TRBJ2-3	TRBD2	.	CATSDPSGGSTDTQYF	TGTGCCACCAGTGATCCTAGCGGGGGGAGCACAGATACGCAGTATTTT
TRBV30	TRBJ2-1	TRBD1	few	CAWSLDRGNEQFF	TGTGCCTGGAGTTTGGACAGGGGGAATGAGCAGTTCTTC
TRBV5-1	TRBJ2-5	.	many	CATRNQETQYF	TGCGCCACGCGGAACCAAGAGACCCAGTACTTC
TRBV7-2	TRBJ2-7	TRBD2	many	CASSPTGLAYEQYF	TGTGCCAGCAGCCCAACTGGACTAGCATACGAGCAGTACTTC
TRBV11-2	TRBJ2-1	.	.	CASSKRDFYNEQFF	TGTGCCAGCAGCAAACGGGACTTCTACAATGAGCAGTTCTTC
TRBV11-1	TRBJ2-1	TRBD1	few	CASSFYRGQGILNEQFF	TGTGCCAGCAGCTTTTACCGCGGACAGGGGATCCTCAATGAGCAGTTCTTC
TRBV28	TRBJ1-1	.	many	CASSSGRTEAFF	TGTGCCAGCAGTTCGGGGAGGACTGAAGCTTTCTTT
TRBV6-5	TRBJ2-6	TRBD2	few	CASSYILAGAGANVLTF	TGTGCCAGCAGTTACATACTAGCGGGGGCTGGGGCCAACGTCCTGACTTTC
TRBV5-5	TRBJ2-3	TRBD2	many	CASSLGTRSGDTQYF	TGTGCCAGCAGCTTGGGGACTAGAAGTGGTGATACGCAGTATTTT
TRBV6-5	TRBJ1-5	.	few	CASGRPQHF	TGTGCCAGCGGGAGGCCCCAGCATTTT